Listed here are 30 T cell receptor beta chains from one sample, sequenced in a study of blood T cell repertoires in COVID-19. Profiled with immunoSEQ multiplex PCR; TCRdb holds only in-frame clones, not every one. The sample has about 220,000 clones, 85% seen once. The source material was peripheral blood. The receptors come from a middle-aged man who had recovered from COVID-19.

This chain uses TRBV6-5 with TRBJ2-6; perhaps TRBD1 as D (6 bases). Germline V CDR1 and CDR2: MNHEY, SVGAGI. V lost 4 bases and J lost 4, with 14 bases in between. The CDR3 extends over 16 amino acids. The CDR3 DNA reads TGTGCCAGCAGTTCCGGACAGCTGGCGGGGGCCAACGTCCTGACTTTC. It encodes CASSSGQLAGANVLTF.

The chain recombines TRBV9 with TRBJ1-6; no clear D. The germline V gene encodes CDR1 SGDLS and CDR2 YYNGEE. Between the trimmed V and J ends, which lost 4 bases and 4 bases, there was a span of 6 bases. The CDR3 extends over 13 amino acids. The CDR3 bases are TGTGCCAGCAGCACAGATTATAATTCACCCCTCCACTTT. Translation gives CASSTDYNSPLHF.

The chain has TRBV15 and TRBJ2-7; no clear D gene. Per the germline V gene, CDR1 is LNHNV and CDR2 is YYDKDF (reference sequence). The CDR3 has 15 residues. Trimming cost V 0 bases and J 0 bases, with 9 bases left between them. The CDR3 DNA follows: TGTGCCACCAGCAGAGACGCCCTTAGCTCCTACGAGCAGTACTTC. It translates to CATSRDALSSYEQYF. The variable domain in full, completed from reference TRBV15 and TRBJ2-7, reads DAMVIQNPRYQVTQFGKPVTLSCSQTLNHNVMYWYQQKSSQAPKLLFHYYDKDFNNEADTPDNFQSRRPNTSFCFLDIRSPGLGDTAMYLCATSRDALSSYEQYFGPGTRLTVT.

The chain joins TRBV18 to TRBJ2-7, with D perhaps matching TRBD1 (6 bases). CDR3 length: 12 residues. V lost 3 bases and J 7 bases, leaving 10 bases between the germline ends. Germline V gives CDR1 KGHSH, CDR2 LQKENI. CDR3 region: CASSPGAREQYF. The CDR3 DNA sequence: TGTGCCAGCTCACCGGGGGCGCGGGAGCAGTACTTC. The full variable domain, in which reference TRBV18 and TRBJ2-7 provide the parts outside the CDR3, is NAGVMQNPRHLVRRRGQEARLRCSPMKGHSHVYWYRQLPEEGLKFMVYLQKENIIDESGMPKERFSAEFPKEGPSILRIQQVVRGDSAAYFCASSPGAREQYFGPGTRLTVT.

This clone was seen a single time. This chain connects TRBV28 to TRBJ2-6, with a tentative D call TRBD1 (5 bases). The CDR3 runs to 15 residues. V lost 6 bases to trimming and J lost 2 bases, with 11 bases between them. Germline CDR1 and CDR2: MDHEN and SYDVKM. The CDR3: CASRSQGAGANVLTF. The CDR3 nucleotides are TGTGCCAGCAGATCCCAGGGCGCTGGGGCCAACGTCCTGACTTTC.

The chain uses TRBV28 and TRBJ1-5; D possibly corresponds to TRBD1 (5 bases). Germline V gene sequence: CDR1 MDHEN, CDR2 SYDVKM. The CDR3 has 15 amino acids. The germline V and J ends were trimmed by 6 bases and 0 bases, with 12 bases remaining between them. CDR3 nucleotide sequence: TGTGCCAGCAGGACGACAGCTTATAGCAATCAGCCCCAGCATTTT. Translated, it gives CASRTTAYSNQPQHF.

The chain is built from TRBV28 and TRBJ1-2, with 9 bases that match TRBD1. This CDR3 comprises 15 residues. With V trimmed by 2 bases and J by 1 base, 2 bases remained unmatched. Germline V gives CDR1 MDHEN, CDR2 SYDVKM. The CDR3 nucleotides read TGTGCCAGCAGTTTAGCGGGACAGGGTAACTATGGCTACACCTTC. The encoded protein is CASSLAGQGNYGYTF.

This sequence joins TRBV27 and TRBJ2-7, with TRBD1 identical over 7 bases. CDR1 and CDR2 (germline): MNHEY, SMNVEV (reference sequence). The CDR3 length is 15 residues. Trimming removed 4 bases from V and 1 base from J; junction bases left unmatched: 7. Here the CDR3 reads CASSYRQGESYEQYF. The CDR3 DNA sequence: TGTGCCAGCAGTTATAGACAGGGTGAGTCCTACGAGCAGTACTTC.

The J gene is TRBJ2-2, the V gene TRBV2; 9 bases agree with TRBD2. The germline gives CDR1 SNHLY, CDR2 FYNNEI. This CDR3 region has 14 residues. Trimming removed 6 bases from V and 7 bases from J; junction bases left unmatched: 6. CDR3 coding DNA: TGTGCCAGCAGAGGTCTAGCGGGAATCGGGGAGCTGTTTTTT. It specifies CASRGLAGIGELFF. The full variable domain, completed using reference TRBV2 and TRBJ2-2, is EPEVTQTPSHQVTQMGQEVILRCVPISNHLYFYWYRQILGQKVEFLVSFYNNEISEKSEIFDDQFSVERPDGSNFTLKIRSTKLEDSAMYFCASRGLAGIGELFFGEGSRLTVL.

The chain carries TRBV11-2 and TRBJ2-1; weak D call: TRBD2 (6 bases). Trimming stripped 5 bases from V and 2 bases from J, with 13 bases between. The CDR3 runs to 15 residues. The germline CDR1 and CDR2 sequences are SGHAT and FQNNGV. In DNA, the CDR3 is TGTGCCAGCAGCCCAAGACCGGGGGCCTACAATGAGCAGTTCTTC. Its protein product is CASSPRPGAYNEQFF.

This chain links TRBV7-8 with TRBJ2-7; D is ambiguous. V was shortened by 0 bases and J by 5 bases, with 8 bases between the two germline ends. The CDR3 sequence is 13 residues long. CDR1 is SGHVS and CDR2 is FQNEAQ in the germline V gene. This CDR3 reads CASSLARSNEQYF. CDR3 coding DNA: TGTGCCAGCAGCTTAGCGCGGTCAAACGAGCAGTACTTC.

J is TRBJ1-4 and V is TRBV2, with a tentative D call TRBD1 (6 bases). CDR1 and CDR2 (germline): SNHLY, FYNNEI. This CDR3 is built from 14 residues. V was clipped by 6 bases and J by 2 bases, with 10 bases between them. Here the CDR3 reads CASRQGSTNEKLFF. CDR3 nucleotides: TGTGCCAGCAGACAGGGTTCCACTAATGAAAAACTGTTTTTT.

The CDR3 loop is CASTDIRQGSSPLHF. CDR3 in DNA: TGTGCCAGCACCGATATCCGACAGGGCAGTTCACCCCTCCACTTT. The gene calls are TRBV27 and TRBJ1-6; 7 bases agree with TRBD1. V shed 7 bases, J shed 9 bases, and the junction held 12 bases outside the gene matches. Per the germline V gene, CDR1 is MNHEY and CDR2 is SMNVEV (reference sequence). The CDR3 is 15 residues long.

The J gene is TRBJ1-5, the V gene TRBV28, with TRBD1 as a possible D gene (5 bases). Germline values: CDR1 MDHEN, CDR2 SYDVKM. The V gene lost 2 bases and the J gene lost 11 bases, with 16 bases spanning the gap. The CDR3 consists of 14 residues. CDR3 nucleotides: TGTGCCAGCAGTTTAGGGCAGCCGCGGGGGGCCCAGCATTTT. Protein product: CASSLGQPRGAQHF. Supplemented by reference TRBV28 and TRBJ1-5, the full variable domain reads DVKVTQSSRYLVKRTGEKVFLECVQDMDHENMFWYRQDPGLGLRLIYFSYDVKMKEKGDIPEGYSVSREKKERFSLILESASTNQTSMYLCASSLGQPRGAQHFGDGTRLSIL.

This clone was picked up one time. The rearrangement links TRBV6-5 to TRBJ1-6; D unresolved. Germline V lookup: CDR1 MNHEY, CDR2 SVGAGI. Trimming pared 3 bases from V and 5 bases from J, leaving 8 bases between. CDR3 length: 14 residues. CDR3 residues: CASSYTRNNSPLHF. The CDR3 DNA reads as TGTGCCAGCAGTTATACTCGTAATAATTCACCCCTCCACTTT.

In nucleotides, the CDR3 is TGTGCCAGCAGCTTGAAGGGGACTTACCGAACCACAGATACGCAGTATTTT. Translating gives CASSLKGTYRTTDTQYF. The chain uses TRBV5-6 and TRBJ2-3; D is perhaps TRBD2 (6 bases). In germline, CDR1 is SGHDT, CDR2 YYEEEE. With 1 base removed from V and 2 bases from J, the gap between germline ends came to 17 bases. CDR3 size: 17 residues.

CDR3 coding DNA: TGTGCCTGGAGTGTAGACGGGACGAACACCGGGGAGCTGTTTTTT. It encodes CAWSVDGTNTGELFF. The chain uses TRBV30 and TRBJ2-2; tentatively, D is TRBD2 (5 bases). The CDR3 has 15 amino acids. Deletions cut 0 bases from V and 0 bases from J, with 8 bases between. Germline V gene sequence: CDR1 GTSNPN, CDR2 SVGIG (reference sequence).

This clone was observed a single time. The rearrangement uses TRBV30 and TRBJ2-3; a possible D gene is TRBD2 (5 bases). Germline V lookup: CDR1 GTSNPN, CDR2 SVGIG (reference sequence). CDR3 length: 14 residues. V was pared by 8 bases and J by 1 base, with 16 bases between. The CDR3 DNA sequence: TGTGCCCTAAAGCGGCTACTGGGCACAGATACGCAGTATTTT. This sequence encodes CALKRLLGTDTQYF.

This sequence joins TRBV11-2 and TRBJ1-1; tentatively, D is TRBD1 (6 bases). This CDR3 has 15 amino acids. V dropped 4 bases and J dropped 5 bases, with 17 bases sitting between them. The germline CDR1 and CDR2 sequences are SGHAT and FQNNGV. CDR3 bases: TGTGCCAGCAGCTCCACTGTCTGGGGGCGAACTGAAGCTTTCTTT. Translation: CASSSTVWGRTEAFF.

The CDR3 DNA follows: TGTGCCAGCAGCCATACAGGGGTATTCTCCTACGAGCAGTACTTC. Encoded protein: CASSHTGVFSYEQYF. The V and J genes are TRBV7-9 and TRBJ2-7; 7 bases are a match to TRBD1. This CDR3 is 15 amino acids long. Losses at the gene ends were 5 bases for V and 0 bases for J; bases not matched to a gene: 7. CDR1 is SEHNR and CDR2 is FQNEAQ in the germline V gene (reference sequence).

Regarding this clone: A read error may produce the germline difference seen at one junction end. V is TRBV11-2 and J is TRBJ2-2; no definite D call. The length of the CDR3 is 13 residues. Germline V lookup: CDR1 SGHAT, CDR2 FQNNGV. DNA for the CDR3: TGTGCCGGCAGGCTTTACACGACCGGGGAGCTGTTTTTT. Amino acids: CAGRLYTTGELFF. The whole variable domain, remainder taken from reference TRBV11-2 and TRBJ2-2, is EAGVAQSPRYKIIEKRQSVAFWCNPISGHATLYWYQQILGQGPKLLIQFQNNGVVDDSQLPKDRFSAERLKGVDSTLKIQPAKLEDSAVYLCAGRLYTTGELFFGEGSRLTVL.

The gene calls are TRBV5-5 and TRBJ2-7; TRBD1 matches at 8 bases. This CDR3 comprises 15 residues. The germline gives CDR1 SGHKS, CDR2 YYEKEE (reference sequence). Trimming took 4 bases from V and 2 from J; bases not matched to a gene: 8. The CDR3 is CASSQTGAQTYEQYF. CDR3 coding DNA: TGTGCCAGCAGCCAGACAGGGGCCCAAACCTACGAGCAGTACTTC.

This sequence joins TRBV7-9 and TRBJ2-5, with a tentative D call TRBD2 (5 bases). Deletions cut 1 base from V and 7 bases from J, with 22 bases between. Per the germline V gene, CDR1 is SEHNR and CDR2 is FQNEAQ (reference sequence). The CDR3 has 17 residues. The CDR3 bases are TGTGCCAGCAGCTTAGGTGGAGTTCCGGACTTACCGGGGACCCAGTACTTC. It yields the protein CASSLGGVPDLPGTQYF.

The chain has TRBV28 and TRBJ2-6; unclear D gene. Germline lookup yields CDR1 MDHEN and CDR2 SYDVKM. This CDR3 is built from 15 residues. V was cut by 5 bases and J by 2 bases, with 10 bases left in between. CDR3: CASSPHLAGANVLTF. The DNA for the CDR3 is TGTGCCAGCAGTCCCCACCTAGCTGGGGCCAACGTCCTGACTTTC.

The chain employs TRBV24-1 and TRBJ2-5; D is undetermined. Per germline, CDR1 KGHDR and CDR2 SFDVKD. The CDR3 loop spans 15 amino acids. V was shortened by 0 bases and J by 1 base, with 8 bases between the two germline ends. The CDR3 DNA sequence: TGTGCCACCAGTGATTTGGTGGGCAGCCAAGAGACCCAGTACTTC. This codes for CATSDLVGSQETQYF.

The genes are TRBV2 and TRBJ2-3; maybe TRBD1 (6 bases). This CDR3 is 15 amino acids long. Trimming pared 1 base from V and 0 bases from J, leaving 8 bases between. Looked up from germline, CDR1 is SNHLY and CDR2 is FYNNEI. The chain's CDR3 is CASSEGTGSTDTQYF. In nucleotides, the CDR3 is TGTGCCAGCAGTGAAGGTACAGGGAGCACAGATACGCAGTATTTT.

The genes are TRBV6-5 and TRBJ1-5, with TRBD1 identical over 7 bases. V trimming: 6 bases; J trimming: 4 bases; junction bases outside the gene matches: 6. The CDR3 has 14 amino acids. Germline values: CDR1 MNHEY, CDR2 SVGAGI. In nucleotides, the CDR3 is TGTGCCAGCAGGTCGGACAGGAAGAATCAGCCCCAGCATTTT. This translates into CASRSDRKNQPQHF.

The chain uses TRBV3-1 (or the pseudogene TRBV3-2) and TRBJ2-7; D is unclear. V lost 1 base to trimming and J lost 3 bases, with 7 bases between them. The CDR3 is 13 residues long. The V gene's germline CDR1 is LGHDT and CDR2 YNNKEL (reference sequence). The DNA of the CDR3 is TGTGCCAGCAGCCAAGTTGCGTACTACGAGCAGTACTTC. This translates into CASSQVAYYEQYF.

This clone was observed a single time. The chain recombines TRBV19 with TRBJ2-7; unclear D gene. V was trimmed by 3 bases and J by 6 bases, leaving 9 bases between them. This CDR3 spans 12 amino acids. From germline, CDR1 is LNHDA and CDR2 SQIVND (reference sequence). DNA of the CDR3: TGTGCCAGTAGTATCACGGGTCGCGAGCAGTACTTC. Its protein is CASSITGREQYF.

The chain recombines TRBV7-6 with TRBJ2-1, with 9 nucleotides matching TRBD2. The CDR3 sequence is 15 residues long. J was trimmed by 2 bases and V by 5 bases; bases with no gene match: 4. From germline, CDR1 is SGHVS and CDR2 FNYEAQ. The chain's CDR3 is CASSPVAGAYNEQFF. For the CDR3, the DNA is TGTGCCAGCAGCCCGGTAGCGGGAGCCTACAATGAGCAGTTCTTC.